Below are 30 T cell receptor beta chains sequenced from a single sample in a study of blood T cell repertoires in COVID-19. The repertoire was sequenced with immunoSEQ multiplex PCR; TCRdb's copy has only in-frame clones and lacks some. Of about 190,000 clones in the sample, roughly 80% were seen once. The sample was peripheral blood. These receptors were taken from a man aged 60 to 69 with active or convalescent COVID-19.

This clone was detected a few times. The CDR3 loop reads CASSYTSGRAWETQYF. CDR3 nucleotides: TGTGCCAGCAGTTACACTAGCGGGAGGGCCTGGGAGACCCAGTACTTC. This chain joins TRBV6-5 and TRBJ2-5, with TRBD2 matching 13 bases. The CDR3 length is 16 residues. The germline V gene has CDR1 MNHEY and CDR2 SVGAGI. Losses at the gene ends were 2 bases for V and 5 bases for J; bases not matched to a gene: 5.

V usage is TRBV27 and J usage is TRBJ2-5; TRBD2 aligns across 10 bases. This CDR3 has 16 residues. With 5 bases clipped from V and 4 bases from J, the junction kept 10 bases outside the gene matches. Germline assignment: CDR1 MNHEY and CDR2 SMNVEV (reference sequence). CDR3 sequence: CASSPRTSGAGETQYF. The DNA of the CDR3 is TGTGCCAGCAGTCCTCGGACTAGCGGAGCGGGAGAGACCCAGTACTTC.

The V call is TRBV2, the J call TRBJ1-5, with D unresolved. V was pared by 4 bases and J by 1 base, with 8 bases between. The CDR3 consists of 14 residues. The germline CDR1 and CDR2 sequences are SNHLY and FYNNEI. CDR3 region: CASSVVRSNQPQHF. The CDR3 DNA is TGTGCCAGCAGTGTAGTGCGCAGCAATCAGCCCCAGCATTTT.

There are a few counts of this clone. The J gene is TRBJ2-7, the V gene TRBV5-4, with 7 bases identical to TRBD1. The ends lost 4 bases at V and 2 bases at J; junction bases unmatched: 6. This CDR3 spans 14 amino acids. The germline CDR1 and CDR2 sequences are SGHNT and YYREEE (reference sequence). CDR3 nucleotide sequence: TGTGCCAGCAGCGCAGACAGGGCGACCTACGAGCAGTACTTC. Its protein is CASSADRATYEQYF.

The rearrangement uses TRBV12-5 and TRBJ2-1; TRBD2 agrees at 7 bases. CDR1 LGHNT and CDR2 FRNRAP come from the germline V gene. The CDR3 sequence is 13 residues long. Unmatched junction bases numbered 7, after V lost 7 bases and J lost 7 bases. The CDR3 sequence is CASAKGEGNEQFF. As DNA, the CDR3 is TGTGCTAGTGCTAAAGGGGAGGGGAATGAGCAGTTCTTC.

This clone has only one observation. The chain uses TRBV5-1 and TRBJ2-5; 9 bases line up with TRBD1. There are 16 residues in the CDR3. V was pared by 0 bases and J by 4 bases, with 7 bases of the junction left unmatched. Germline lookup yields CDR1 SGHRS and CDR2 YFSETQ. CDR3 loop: CASSLGPRQGGETQYF. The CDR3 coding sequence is TGCGCCAGCAGCTTGGGGCCGAGACAGGGGGGAGAGACCCAGTACTTC.

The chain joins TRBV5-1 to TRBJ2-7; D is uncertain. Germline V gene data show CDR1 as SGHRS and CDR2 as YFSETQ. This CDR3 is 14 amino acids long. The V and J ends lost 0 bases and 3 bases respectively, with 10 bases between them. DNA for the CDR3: TGCGCCAGCAGCTTGGAATCACGCGGCTACGAGCAGTACTTC. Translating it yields CASSLESRGYEQYF.

The CDR3 nucleotides are TGTGCCAGCCTTGACACGGCTGCACAAGAGACCCAGTACTTC. Translating it yields CASLDTAAQETQYF. The chain recombines TRBV6-6 with TRBJ2-5; no definite D call. Per the germline V gene, CDR1 is MNHNY and CDR2 is SVGAGI (reference sequence). The CDR3 contains 14 residues. V gave up 8 bases and J gave up 2 bases, with 15 bases separating them.

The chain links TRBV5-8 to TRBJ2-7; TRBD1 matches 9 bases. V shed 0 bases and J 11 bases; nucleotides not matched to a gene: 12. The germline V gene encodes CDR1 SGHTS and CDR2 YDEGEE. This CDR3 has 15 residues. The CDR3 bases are TGTGCCAGCAGCTTGGCCAGGACAGGGGCCATATCGAAGTACTTC. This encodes CASSLARTGAISKYF. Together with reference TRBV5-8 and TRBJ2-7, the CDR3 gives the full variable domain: EAGVTQSPTHLIKTRGQQATLRCSPISGHTSVYWYQQALGLGLQFLLWYDEGEERNRGNFPPRFSGRQFPNYSSELNVNALELEDSALYLCASSLARTGAISKYFGPGTRLTVT.

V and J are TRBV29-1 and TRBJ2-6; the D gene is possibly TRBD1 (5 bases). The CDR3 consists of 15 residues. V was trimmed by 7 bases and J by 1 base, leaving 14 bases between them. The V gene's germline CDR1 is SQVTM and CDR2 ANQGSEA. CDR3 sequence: CSAELGRSGANVLTF. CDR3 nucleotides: TGCAGCGCGGAACTGGGGCGGTCTGGGGCCAACGTCCTGACTTTC.

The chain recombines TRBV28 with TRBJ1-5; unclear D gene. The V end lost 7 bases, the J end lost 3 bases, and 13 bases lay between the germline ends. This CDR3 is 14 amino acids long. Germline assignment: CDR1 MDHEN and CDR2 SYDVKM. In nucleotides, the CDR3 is TGTGCCAGCAATCCTATAACAGTCAATCAGCCCCAGCATTTT. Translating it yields CASNPITVNQPQHF.

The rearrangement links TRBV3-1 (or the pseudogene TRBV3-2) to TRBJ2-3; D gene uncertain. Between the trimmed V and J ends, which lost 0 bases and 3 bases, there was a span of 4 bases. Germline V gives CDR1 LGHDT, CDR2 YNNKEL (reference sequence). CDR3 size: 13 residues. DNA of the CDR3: TGTGCCAGCAGCCAAGATCAGACAGATACGCAGTATTTT. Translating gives CASSQDQTDTQYF.

The DNA of the CDR3 is TGCGCCAGCAGCCAAGATATGGAGGGAATGTCCTACGAGCAGTACTTC. Encoded protein: CASSQDMEGMSYEQYF. V gene TRBV4-1 combines with J gene TRBJ2-7, with D perhaps matching TRBD2 (6 bases). Germline assignment: CDR1 MGHRA and CDR2 YSYEKL. V lost 0 bases, J lost 1 base, and 13 bases lay in between. The CDR3 extends over 16 amino acids.

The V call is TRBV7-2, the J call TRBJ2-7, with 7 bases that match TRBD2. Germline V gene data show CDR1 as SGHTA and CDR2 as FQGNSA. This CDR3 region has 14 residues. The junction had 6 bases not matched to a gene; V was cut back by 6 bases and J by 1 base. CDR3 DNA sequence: TGTGCCAGCAGTAGGGACTACAAGTCCTACGAGCAGTACTTC. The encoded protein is CASSRDYKSYEQYF.

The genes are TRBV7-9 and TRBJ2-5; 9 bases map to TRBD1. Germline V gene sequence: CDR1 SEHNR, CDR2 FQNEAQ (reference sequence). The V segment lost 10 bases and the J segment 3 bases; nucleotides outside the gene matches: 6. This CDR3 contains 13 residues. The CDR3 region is CATRWTGEETQYF. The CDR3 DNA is TGTGCCACACGATGGACAGGGGAAGAGACCCAGTACTTC.

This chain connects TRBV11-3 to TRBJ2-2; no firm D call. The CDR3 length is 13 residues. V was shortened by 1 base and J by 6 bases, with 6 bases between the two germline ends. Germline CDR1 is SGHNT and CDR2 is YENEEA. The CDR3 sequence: CASSLVRSGELFF. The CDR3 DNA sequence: TGTGCCAGCAGCTTAGTCAGATCCGGGGAGCTGTTTTTT.

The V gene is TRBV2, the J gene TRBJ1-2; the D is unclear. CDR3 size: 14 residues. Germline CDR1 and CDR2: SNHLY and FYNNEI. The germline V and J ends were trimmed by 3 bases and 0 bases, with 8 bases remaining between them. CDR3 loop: CASSESHANYGYTF. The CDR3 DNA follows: TGTGCCAGCAGTGAGTCACATGCTAACTATGGCTACACCTTC.

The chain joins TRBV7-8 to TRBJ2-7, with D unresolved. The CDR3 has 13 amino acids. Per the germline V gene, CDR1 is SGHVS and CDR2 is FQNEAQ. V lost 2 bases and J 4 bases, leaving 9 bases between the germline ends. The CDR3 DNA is TGTGCCAGCAGCTTAATAGAGTATTACGAGCAGTACTTC. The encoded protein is CASSLIEYYEQYF.

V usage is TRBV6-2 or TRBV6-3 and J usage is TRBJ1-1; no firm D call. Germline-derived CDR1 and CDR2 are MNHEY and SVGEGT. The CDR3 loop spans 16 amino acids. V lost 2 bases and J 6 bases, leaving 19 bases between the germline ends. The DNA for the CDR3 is TGTGCCAGCAGTTACGTCAGTGCCTCACCCGGGGCTGAAGCTTTCTTT. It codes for CASSYVSASPGAEAFF.

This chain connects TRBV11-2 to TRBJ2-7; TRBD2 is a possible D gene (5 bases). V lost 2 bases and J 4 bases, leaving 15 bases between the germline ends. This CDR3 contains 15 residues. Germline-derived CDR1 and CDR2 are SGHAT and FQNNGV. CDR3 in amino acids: CASSLLRERPYEQYF. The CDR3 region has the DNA TGTGCCAGCAGCTTATTAAGGGAGCGGCCTTACGAGCAGTACTTC.

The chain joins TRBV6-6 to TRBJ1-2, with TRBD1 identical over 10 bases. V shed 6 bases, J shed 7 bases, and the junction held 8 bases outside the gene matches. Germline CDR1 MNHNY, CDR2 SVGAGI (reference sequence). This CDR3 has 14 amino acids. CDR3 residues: CASSDRTGGAGYTF. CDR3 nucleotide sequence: TGTGCCAGCAGCGATCGGACAGGGGGAGCTGGCTACACCTTC.

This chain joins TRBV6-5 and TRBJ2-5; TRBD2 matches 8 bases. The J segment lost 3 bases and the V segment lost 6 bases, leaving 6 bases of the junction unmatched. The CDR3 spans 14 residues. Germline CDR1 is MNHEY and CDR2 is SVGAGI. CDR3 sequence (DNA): TGTGCCAGCAGCTCGCCGGGACTAGAAGAGACCCAGTACTTC. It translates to CASSSPGLEETQYF.

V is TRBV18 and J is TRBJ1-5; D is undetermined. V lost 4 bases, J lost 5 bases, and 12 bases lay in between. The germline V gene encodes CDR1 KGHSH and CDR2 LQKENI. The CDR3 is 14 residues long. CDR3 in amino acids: CASSLTGGDQPQHF. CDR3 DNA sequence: TGTGCCAGCTCACTAACGGGAGGCGATCAGCCCCAGCATTTT.

The CDR3 loop reads CASSLLVAGGYEQYF. CDR3 DNA: TGCGCCAGCAGCTTGTTGGTAGCGGGAGGCTACGAGCAGTACTTC. The rearrangement links TRBV5-1 to TRBJ2-7, with 10 bases that match TRBD2. Germline V gene sequence: CDR1 SGHRS, CDR2 YFSETQ. This CDR3 contains 15 residues. With V trimmed by 1 base and J by 3 bases, 4 bases remained unmatched. Supplemented by reference TRBV5-1 and TRBJ2-7, the full variable domain reads KAGVTQTPRYLIKTRGQQVTLSCSPISGHRSVSWYQQTPGQGLQFLFEYFSETQRNKGNFPGRFSGRQFSNSRSEMNVSTLELGDSALYLCASSLLVAGGYEQYFGPGTRLTVT.

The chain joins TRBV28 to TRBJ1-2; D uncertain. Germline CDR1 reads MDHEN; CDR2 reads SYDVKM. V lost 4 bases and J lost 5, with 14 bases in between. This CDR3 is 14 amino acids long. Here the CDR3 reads CASSSKPLIYGYTF. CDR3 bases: TGTGCCAGCAGTTCAAAGCCCCTCATATATGGCTACACCTTC.

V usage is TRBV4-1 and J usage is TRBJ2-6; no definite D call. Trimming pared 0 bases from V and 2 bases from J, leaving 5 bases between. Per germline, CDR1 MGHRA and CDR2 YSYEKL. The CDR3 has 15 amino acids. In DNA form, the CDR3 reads TGCGCCAGCAGCCAAGATAGAACTGGGGCCAACGTCCTGACTTTC. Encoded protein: CASSQDRTGANVLTF.

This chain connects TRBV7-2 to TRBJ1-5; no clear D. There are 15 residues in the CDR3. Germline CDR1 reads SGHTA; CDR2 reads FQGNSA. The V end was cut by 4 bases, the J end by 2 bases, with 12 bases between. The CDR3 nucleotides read TGTGCCAGCAGCTCAGAGGGCCGGGGCAATCAGCCCCAGCATTTT. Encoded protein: CASSSEGRGNQPQHF.

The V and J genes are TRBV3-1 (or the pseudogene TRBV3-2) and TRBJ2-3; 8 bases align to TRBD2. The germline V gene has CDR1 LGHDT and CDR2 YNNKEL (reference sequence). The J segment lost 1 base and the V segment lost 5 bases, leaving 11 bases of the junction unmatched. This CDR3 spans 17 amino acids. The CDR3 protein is CASSGPAVGGGTDTQYF. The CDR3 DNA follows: TGTGCCAGCAGCGGACCGGCGGTCGGGGGGGGCACAGATACGCAGTATTTT.

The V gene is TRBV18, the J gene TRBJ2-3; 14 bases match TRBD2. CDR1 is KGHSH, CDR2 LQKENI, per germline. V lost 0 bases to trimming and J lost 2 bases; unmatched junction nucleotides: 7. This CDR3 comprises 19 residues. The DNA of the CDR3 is TGTGCCAGCTCACCACCCGGGACTAGCGGGAGTTCCTACACAGATACGCAGTATTTT. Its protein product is CASSPPGTSGSSYTDTQYF.

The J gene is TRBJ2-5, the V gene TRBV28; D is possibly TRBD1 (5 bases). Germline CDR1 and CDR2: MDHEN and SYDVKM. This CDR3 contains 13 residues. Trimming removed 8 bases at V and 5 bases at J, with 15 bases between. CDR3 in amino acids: CASDETVGETQYF. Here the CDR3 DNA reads TGTGCCAGCGACGAGACAGTTGGGGAGACCCAGTACTTC.